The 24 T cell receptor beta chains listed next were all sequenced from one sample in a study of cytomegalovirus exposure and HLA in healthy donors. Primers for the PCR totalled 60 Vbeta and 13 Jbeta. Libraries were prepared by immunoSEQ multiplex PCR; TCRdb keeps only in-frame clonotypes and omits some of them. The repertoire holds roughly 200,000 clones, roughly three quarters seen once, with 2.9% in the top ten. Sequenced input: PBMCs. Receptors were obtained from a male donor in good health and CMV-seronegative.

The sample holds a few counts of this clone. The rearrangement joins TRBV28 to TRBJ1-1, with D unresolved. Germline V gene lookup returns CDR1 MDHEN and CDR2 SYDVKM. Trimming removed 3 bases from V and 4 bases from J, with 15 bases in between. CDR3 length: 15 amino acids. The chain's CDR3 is CASSLYTVYGTEAFF. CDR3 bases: TGTGCCAGCAGTTTGTATACAGTCTATGGCACTGAAGCTTTCTTT.

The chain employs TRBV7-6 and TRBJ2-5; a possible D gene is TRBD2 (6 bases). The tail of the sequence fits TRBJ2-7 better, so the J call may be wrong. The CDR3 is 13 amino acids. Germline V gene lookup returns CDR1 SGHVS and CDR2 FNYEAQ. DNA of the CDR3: TGTGCCAGCAGCTTACCGGGAGCGTACGAGCAGTACTTC. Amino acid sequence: CASSLPGAYEQYF.

CDR3 DNA: TGTGCCAGCAGTTTATCTTATGGGGCGCTCGAGCAGTACTTC. Translation gives CASSLSYGALEQYF. The chain recombines TRBV28 with TRBJ2-7, with D perhaps TRBD1 (5 bases). The CDR3 consists of 14 residues. V lost 1 base and J lost 6, with 13 bases in between. Per germline, CDR1 MDHEN and CDR2 SYDVKM.

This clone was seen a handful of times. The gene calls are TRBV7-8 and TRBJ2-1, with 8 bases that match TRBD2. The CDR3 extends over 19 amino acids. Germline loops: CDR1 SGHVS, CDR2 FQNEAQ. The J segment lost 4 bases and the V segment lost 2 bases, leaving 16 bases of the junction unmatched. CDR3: CASSLRLGRRTSGYNEQFF. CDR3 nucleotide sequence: TGTGCCAGCAGCTTACGTCTAGGGAGGCGAACTAGCGGATACAATGAGCAGTTCTTC.

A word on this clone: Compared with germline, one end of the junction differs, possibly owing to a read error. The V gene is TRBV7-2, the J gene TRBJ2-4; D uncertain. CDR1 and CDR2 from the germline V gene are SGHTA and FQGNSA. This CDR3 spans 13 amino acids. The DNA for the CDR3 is TGTGCCAACAGCCCAATAGCCAAAAACATTCAGTACTTC. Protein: CANSPIAKNIQYF.

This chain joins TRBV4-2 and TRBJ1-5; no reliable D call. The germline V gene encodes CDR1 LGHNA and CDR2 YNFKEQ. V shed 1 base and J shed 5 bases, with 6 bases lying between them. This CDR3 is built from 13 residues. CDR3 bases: TGTGCCAGCAGCCAAGGAGAGGATCAGCCCCAGCATTTT. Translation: CASSQGEDQPQHF.

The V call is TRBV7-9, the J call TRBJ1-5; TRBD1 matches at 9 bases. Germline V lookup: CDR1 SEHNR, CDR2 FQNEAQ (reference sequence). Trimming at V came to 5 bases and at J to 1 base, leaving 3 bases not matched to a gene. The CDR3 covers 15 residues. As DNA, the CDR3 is TGTGCCAGCAGCCTGGGGACAGGGAGCAATCAGCCCCAGCATTTT. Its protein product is CASSLGTGSNQPQHF.

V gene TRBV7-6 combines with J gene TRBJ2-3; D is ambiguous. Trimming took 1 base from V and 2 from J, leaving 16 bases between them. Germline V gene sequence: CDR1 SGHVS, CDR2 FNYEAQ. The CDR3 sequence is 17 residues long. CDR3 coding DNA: TGTGCCAGCAGCTTAGTTGTTGTCCCAGCGCTCACAGATACGCAGTATTTT. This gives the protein CASSLVVVPALTDTQYF.

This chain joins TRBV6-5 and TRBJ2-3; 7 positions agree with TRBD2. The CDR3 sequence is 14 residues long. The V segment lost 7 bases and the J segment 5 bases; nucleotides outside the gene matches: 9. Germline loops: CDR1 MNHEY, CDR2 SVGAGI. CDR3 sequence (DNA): TGTGCCAGCAAGTTCGGGGGGAGAGGAGATACGCAGTATTTT. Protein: CASKFGGRGDTQYF.

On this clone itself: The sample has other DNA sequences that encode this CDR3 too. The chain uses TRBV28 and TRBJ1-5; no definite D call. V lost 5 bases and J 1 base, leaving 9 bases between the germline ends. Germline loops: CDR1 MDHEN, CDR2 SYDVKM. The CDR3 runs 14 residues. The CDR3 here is CASSAGGSNQPQHF. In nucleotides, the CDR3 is TGTGCCAGCAGTGCGGGTGGGAGCAATCAGCCCCAGCATTTT.

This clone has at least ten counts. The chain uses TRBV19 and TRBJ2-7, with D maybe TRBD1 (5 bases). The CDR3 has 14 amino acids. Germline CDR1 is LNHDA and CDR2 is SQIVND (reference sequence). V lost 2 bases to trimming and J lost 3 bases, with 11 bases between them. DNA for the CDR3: TGTGCCAGTAGTATAATGGGCAGGGTCTACGAGCAGTACTTC. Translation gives CASSIMGRVYEQYF.

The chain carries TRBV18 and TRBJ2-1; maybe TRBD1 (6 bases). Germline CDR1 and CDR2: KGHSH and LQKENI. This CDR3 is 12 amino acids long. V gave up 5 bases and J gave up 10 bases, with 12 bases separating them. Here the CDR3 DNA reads TGTGCCAGCTCAACAACAGGGTTCGAGCAGTTCTTC. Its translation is CASSTTGFEQFF.

The CDR3 is CASSFNSLIIYF. The CDR3 DNA reads TGTGCCAGCAGCTTCAATTCCCTAATAATATATTTT. This chain connects TRBV11-2 to TRBJ1-3; D unclear. CDR1 is SGHAT, CDR2 FQNNGV, per germline. V dropped 3 bases and J dropped 13 bases, with 13 bases sitting between them. This CDR3 is built from 12 residues. The full variable domain, rest sourced from reference TRBV11-2 and TRBJ1-3, is EAGVAQSPRYKIIEKRQSVAFWCNPISGHATLYWYQQILGQGPKLLIQFQNNGVVDDSQLPKDRFSAERLKGVDSTLKIQPAKLEDSAVYLCASSFNSLIIYFGEGSWLTVV.

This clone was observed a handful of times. As DNA, the CDR3 is TGTGCCAGCAGCAGGGGGAAGGCAGTCTACAATGAGCAGTTCTTC. Translating it yields CASSRGKAVYNEQFF. The chain uses TRBV2 and TRBJ2-1, with 7 bases that match TRBD1. This CDR3 has 15 residues. J was trimmed by 3 bases and V by 6 bases; bases with no gene match: 8. The germline gives CDR1 SNHLY, CDR2 FYNNEI.

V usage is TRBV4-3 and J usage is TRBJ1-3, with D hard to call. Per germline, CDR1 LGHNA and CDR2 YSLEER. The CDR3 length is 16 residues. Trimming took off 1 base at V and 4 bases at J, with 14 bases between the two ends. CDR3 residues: CASSQGYTTRGNTIYF. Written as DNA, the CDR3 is TGCGCCAGCAGCCAAGGTTATACTACGCGGGGAAACACCATATATTTT.

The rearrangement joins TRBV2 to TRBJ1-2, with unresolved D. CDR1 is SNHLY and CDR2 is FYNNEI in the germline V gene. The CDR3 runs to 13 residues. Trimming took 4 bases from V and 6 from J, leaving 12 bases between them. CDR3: CASSGGLEHGYTF. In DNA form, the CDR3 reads TGTGCCAGCAGTGGTGGCCTCGAACATGGCTACACCTTC.

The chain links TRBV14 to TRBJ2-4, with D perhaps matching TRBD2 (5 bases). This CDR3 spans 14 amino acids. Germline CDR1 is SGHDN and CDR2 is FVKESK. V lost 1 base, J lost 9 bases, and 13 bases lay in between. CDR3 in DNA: TGTGCCAGCAGCCAAGGAAGCCCAGAGGGCATTCAGTACTTC. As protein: CASSQGSPEGIQYF.

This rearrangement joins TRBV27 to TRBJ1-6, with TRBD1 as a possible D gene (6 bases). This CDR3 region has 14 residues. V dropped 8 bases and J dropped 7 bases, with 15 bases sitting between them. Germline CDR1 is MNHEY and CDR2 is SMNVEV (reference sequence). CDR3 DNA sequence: TGTGCCAGCCGTCAGGGGAATGGAAATTCACCCCTCCACTTT. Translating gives CASRQGNGNSPLHF.

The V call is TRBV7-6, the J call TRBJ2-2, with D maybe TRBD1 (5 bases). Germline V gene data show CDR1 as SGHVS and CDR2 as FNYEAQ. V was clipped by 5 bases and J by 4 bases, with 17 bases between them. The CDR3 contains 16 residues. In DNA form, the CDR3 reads TGTGCCAGCAGCCGTGGAGCAGGGTTGACCACCGGGGAGCTGTTTTTT. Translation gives CASSRGAGLTTGELFF.

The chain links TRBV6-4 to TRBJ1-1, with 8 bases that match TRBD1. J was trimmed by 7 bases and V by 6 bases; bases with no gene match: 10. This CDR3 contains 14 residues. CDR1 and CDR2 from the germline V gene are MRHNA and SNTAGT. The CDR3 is CASSVTGTGDEAFF. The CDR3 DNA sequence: TGTGCCAGCAGCGTCACCGGGACAGGAGATGAAGCTTTCTTT.

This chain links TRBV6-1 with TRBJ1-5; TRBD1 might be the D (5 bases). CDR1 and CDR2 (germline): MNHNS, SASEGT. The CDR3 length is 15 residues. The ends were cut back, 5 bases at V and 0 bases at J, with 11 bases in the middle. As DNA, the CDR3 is TGTGCCAGCAGTCGACAGTCGGATAGCAATCAGCCCCAGCATTTT. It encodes CASSRQSDSNQPQHF.

DNA of the CDR3: TGTGCCAGCAGCTTAAATCCGGGACTAGTAAAAACTTACTCCTACGAGCAGTACTTC. Translation: CASSLNPGLVKTYSYEQYF. The chain is built from TRBV11-2 and TRBJ2-7, with 8 bases identical to TRBD2. This CDR3 contains 19 residues. The V gene end was trimmed by 2 bases and the J gene end by 0 bases; junction bases not matched to a gene: 15. Germline values: CDR1 SGHAT, CDR2 FQNNGV. Full variable domain (rest looked up from reference TRBV11-2 and TRBJ2-7): EAGVAQSPRYKIIEKRQSVAFWCNPISGHATLYWYQQILGQGPKLLIQFQNNGVVDDSQLPKDRFSAERLKGVDSTLKIQPAKLEDSAVYLCASSLNPGLVKTYSYEQYFGPGTRLTVT.

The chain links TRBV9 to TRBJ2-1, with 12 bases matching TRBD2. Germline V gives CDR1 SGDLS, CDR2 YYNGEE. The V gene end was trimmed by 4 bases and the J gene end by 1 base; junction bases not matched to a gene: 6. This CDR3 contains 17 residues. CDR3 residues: CASSPTSGSLSYNEQFF. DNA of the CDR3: TGTGCCAGCAGCCCGACTAGCGGGAGTCTTTCCTACAATGAGCAGTTCTTC.

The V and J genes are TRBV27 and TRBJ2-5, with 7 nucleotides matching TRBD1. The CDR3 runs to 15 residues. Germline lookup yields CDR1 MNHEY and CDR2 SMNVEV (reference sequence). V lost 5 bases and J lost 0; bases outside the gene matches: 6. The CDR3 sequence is CASSKGTVYQETQYF. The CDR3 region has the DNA TGTGCCAGCAGTAAAGGGACAGTATACCAAGAGACCCAGTACTTC.